A selection of T cell receptor beta chains follows, all from one sample in a study of blood T cells in healthy people across ages. MiXCR, applied by TCRdb to the 5' RACE reads, yields one record per CDR3 protein. Seen here are approximately 800,000 distinct CDR3 sequences, roughly 60% observed once, and the top ten hold 20% to 25%. Specimen: blood. Every receptor here comes from a young man in good health. CDR3s leave out the opening cysteine and the closing phenylalanine or tryptophan. Size is stated for part of the rows, as once, few or many counts, or as a class when the clone is expanded.

cdr3_aa j_call clone_size v_call
ASSLVGINYGYT TRBJ1-2 - TRBV7-9
ASSSSGDADEQF TRBJ2-1 - TRBV6-6
ASSKRTGPEAF TRBJ1-1 once TRBV7-9
SADRRTSGNTIY TRBJ1-3 - TRBV29-1
ASSQVAGGSSYEQY TRBJ2-7 few TRBV4-3
ASSRGREAKTQY - - TRBV3-1
ASSIERGAYNEQF TRBJ2-1 - TRBV6-5
ASSPDSFHTDTQY TRBJ2-3 many TRBV6-2/TRBV6-3
SVHTGAVQY TRBJ2-7 - TRBV29-1
ASSSPFTALYTEAF TRBJ1-1 - TRBV28
SARPLYNEQF TRBJ2-1 once TRBV20-1
ASSPPTGGLSTQY TRBJ2-3 - TRBV18
ASSLGRGVGKLF TRBJ1-4 - TRBV12-3/TRBV12-4
ASSLGPRDEQY - - TRBV13
ASSLKELPSYNEQF TRBJ2-1 - TRBV7-9
ASRQERLYEQY - - TRBV4-3
ASSLLSIAAGYT TRBJ1-2 few TRBV12-3/TRBV12-4
SVVLALNEQY - - TRBV29-1
ASSMGTTYNEQF TRBJ2-1 few TRBV27
ASNPRDNTYNEQF TRBJ2-1 - TRBV5-1
ASTSPGPNYGYT TRBJ1-2 few TRBV7-9
AAGTSGANVLT TRBJ2-6 once TRBV24-1
ASRVTGGNEQF TRBJ2-1 - TRBV12-3/TRBV12-4
ASSLAAGAGTDTQY TRBJ2-3 - TRBV7-7
AISDRVATPHYGQY TRBJ2-7 few TRBV10-3
SARGAGRILNWGYT TRBJ1-2 few TRBV20-1
AISDDRELNIQY TRBJ2-4 once TRBV10-3
SVVRVGGGNKNIQY TRBJ2-4 few TRBV29-1
ASGRGIEQY - - TRBV11-3
ASTRSGTSRIGETQY TRBJ2-5 many TRBV2
ASGTGRDGAF TRBJ1-1 - TRBV12-5
ASSQDSTGTYEQY - - TRBV4-2
ASSSGTGELGSYEQY TRBJ2-7 once TRBV7-8
SASHTGTSVEQF TRBJ2-1 - TRBV20-1
SAPAGETQY TRBJ2-5 few TRBV20-1
ASQFGTGRLGEQF TRBJ2-1 - TRBV27
ASSPGQGDGYT TRBJ1-2 - TRBV5-1
ASSSQGRGEKLF TRBJ1-4 - TRBV7-9
ASSPRDGSPGELF TRBJ2-2 - TRBV4-2
ASSSRTYDADTQY TRBJ2-3 - TRBV5-1